The 5 T cell receptor beta chains presented below share a single source sample, sequenced in a study of blood T cell repertoires in COVID-19. Measured with immunoSEQ multiplex PCR; TCRdb has only the in-frame clones, and not every one. The sample shows 150,000 to 180,000 clones, about four fifths of them seen only once. Source material: peripheral blood. Receptors were obtained from a man in his fifties or sixties with acute or convalescent COVID-19.

The chain combines TRBV9 with TRBJ2-1, with 11 bases fitting TRBD2. The germline V gene encodes CDR1 SGDLS and CDR2 YYNGEE. Trimming cost V 4 bases and J 4 bases; bases outside gene matches: 10. This CDR3 is 17 amino acids long. CDR3 in amino acids: CASSFQSGTSGYNEQFF. DNA of the CDR3: TGTGCCAGCAGCTTCCAATCCGGGACTAGCGGTTACAATGAGCAGTTCTTC.

The J gene is TRBJ1-2, the V gene TRBV7-2; perhaps TRBD1 as D (6 bases). CDR3 size: 14 residues. Trimming took 2 bases from V and 2 from J, leaving 9 bases between them. CDR1 and CDR2 (germline): SGHTA, FQGNSA. CDR3 sequence (DNA): TGTGCCAGCAGCTTACAGGGGATCAACTATGGCTACACCTTC. It is translated as CASSLQGINYGYTF.

V usage is TRBV19 and J usage is TRBJ1-5; TRBD1 aligns across 8 bases. The CDR3 totals 15 residues. Germline V gene data show CDR1 as LNHDA and CDR2 as SQIVND (reference sequence). V was clipped by 10 bases and J by 4 bases; unmatched bases: 12. CDR3 protein: CATQKDRVGNQPQHF. The CDR3 DNA follows: TGTGCCACACAAAAGGACAGGGTGGGGAATCAGCCCCAGCATTTT.

This clone was picked up a small number of times. The chain links TRBV28 to TRBJ2-2, with TRBD1 identical over 8 bases. CDR1 is MDHEN, CDR2 SYDVKM, per germline. This CDR3 is 13 amino acids long. J gave up 8 bases and V 5 bases, and 4 bases lay outside the gene matches. CDR3 in amino acids: CASSRTGFGELFF. The CDR3 bases are TGTGCCAGCAGTCGGACAGGGTTTGGGGAGCTGTTTTTT.

The chain has TRBV5-4 and TRBJ2-3; 11 bases are a match to TRBD2. The CDR3 length is 16 residues. The V segment lost 8 bases and the J segment 1 base; nucleotides outside the gene matches: 9. The germline V gene has CDR1 SGHNT and CDR2 YYREEE (reference sequence). CDR3 protein: CASLAGGPLRTDTQYF. CDR3 coding DNA: TGTGCCAGTCTAGCGGGGGGCCCGCTACGCACAGATACGCAGTATTTT.